The 12 T cell receptor beta chains below were found in one sample sequenced in a study of cytomegalovirus exposure and HLA in healthy donors. TCRdb keeps only in-frame clones here, not all; method: immunoSEQ multiplex PCR. This sample yields over 150,000 clones, of which just over 85% are seen a single time; 2.1% belongs to the top ten. Sequenced: PBMCs. These receptors were taken from a human donor in good health.

The rearrangement links TRBV28 to TRBJ2-6; perhaps TRBD2 as D (5 bases). This CDR3 is 15 amino acids long. Germline CDR1 reads MDHEN; CDR2 reads SYDVKM. V gave up 8 bases and J gave up 0 bases, with 11 bases separating them. The DNA of the CDR3 is TGTGCCAGCCACCCGGGGAGCTCTGGGGCCAACGTCCTGACTTTC. The encoded protein is CASHPGSSGANVLTF.

The chain uses TRBV14 and TRBJ2-1, with D perhaps matching TRBD2 (7 bases). CDR1 and CDR2 from the germline V gene are SGHDN and FVKESK. This CDR3 region has 15 residues. The V end was cut by 4 bases, the J end by 9 bases, with 19 bases between. The CDR3 DNA sequence: TGTGCCAGCAGCCGCGCGGGGGCCGTCTCGATTGAGCAGTTCTTC. Amino acid sequence: CASSRAGAVSIEQFF.

This clone was detected once. The gene calls are TRBV5-1 and TRBJ1-4; no definite D call. The CDR3 is made up of 19 amino acids. The V gene's germline CDR1 is SGHRS and CDR2 YFSETQ. V was clipped by 4 bases and J by 0 bases, with 22 bases between them. The CDR3 sequence is CASSQKGAGIWSTNEKLFF. In DNA form, the CDR3 reads TGCGCCAGCAGCCAGAAGGGCGCGGGTATTTGGTCAACTAATGAAAAACTGTTTTTT.

V usage is TRBV28 and J usage is TRBJ1-4, with TRBD1 matching over 8 bases. The CDR3 totals 15 residues. CDR1 and CDR2 (germline): MDHEN, SYDVKM. After removal of 5 bases from V and 4 bases from J, the junction contained 6 bases not matched to a gene. CDR3 nucleotides: TGTGCCAGCAGTGGCCCAACAGGGGGTAATGAAAAACTGTTTTTT. As protein: CASSGPTGGNEKLFF. Full variable domain (outside the CDR3, taken from reference TRBV28 and TRBJ1-4): DVKVTQSSRYLVKRTGEKVFLECVQDMDHENMFWYRQDPGLGLRLIYFSYDVKMKEKGDIPEGYSVSREKKERFSLILESASTNQTSMYLCASSGPTGGNEKLFFGSGTQLSVL.

This chain connects TRBV6-6 to TRBJ1-6; 8 nucleotides align to TRBD1. The CDR3 totals 16 residues. V shed 2 bases, J shed 5 bases, and the junction held 5 bases outside the gene matches. The germline gives CDR1 MNHNY, CDR2 SVGAGI (reference sequence). The DNA of the CDR3 is TGTGCCAGCAGTTACCGGAAGACAGGGGATAATTCACCCCTCCACTTT. It specifies CASSYRKTGDNSPLHF.

V is TRBV28 and J is TRBJ2-7; D might be TRBD2 (7 bases). This CDR3 contains 14 residues. CDR1 and CDR2 (germline): MDHEN, SYDVKM. Trimming cost V 7 bases and J 6 bases, with 19 bases left between them. The CDR3 region has the DNA TGTGCCAGCATAAAGGGACACGGGGGGTCCGAGCAGTACTTC. Its translation: CASIKGHGGSEQYF.

The chain links TRBV28 to TRBJ2-7; perhaps TRBD2 as D (6 bases). Per germline, CDR1 MDHEN and CDR2 SYDVKM. CDR3 length equals 16 residues. The V gene lost 4 bases and the J gene lost 0 bases, with 16 bases spanning the gap. CDR3: CASSSAGTAISYEQYF. The CDR3 DNA is TGTGCCAGCAGTTCAGCCGGGACTGCTATCTCCTACGAGCAGTACTTC.

This clone occurred a few times. The chain uses TRBV5-4 and TRBJ2-5; 8 nucleotides line up with TRBD2. The CDR3 is 16 amino acids. The trim removed 2 bases at V and 0 bases at J, leaving 6 bases unmatched. Germline V gene data show CDR1 as SGHNT and CDR2 as YYREEE (reference sequence). CDR3 region: CASSFTSGLNQETQYF. The DNA for the CDR3 is TGTGCCAGCAGCTTTACTAGCGGATTAAACCAAGAGACCCAGTACTTC.

V is TRBV2 and J is TRBJ2-1; TRBD2 matches 9 bases. Looked up from germline, CDR1 is SNHLY and CDR2 is FYNNEI. V lost 8 bases, J lost 2 bases, and 4 bases stayed unmatched. The CDR3 totals 14 residues. The CDR3 protein is CASEASGTYNEQFF. DNA of the CDR3: TGTGCCAGCGAGGCTAGCGGGACCTACAATGAGCAGTTCTTC.

The CDR3 here is CASRAVLAGQYEQYF. In DNA, the CDR3 is TGTGCCAGCAGGGCTGTACTAGCGGGGCAGTACGAGCAGTACTTC. The rearrangement links TRBV6-6 to TRBJ2-7, with 10 bases aligning to TRBD2. The CDR3 length is 15 residues. Trimming took 6 bases from V and 4 from J; bases not matched to a gene: 9. Germline V gene sequence: CDR1 MNHNY, CDR2 SVGAGI (reference sequence).

This clone is a singleton in its sample. The V gene is TRBV19, the J gene TRBJ2-5; D perhaps matches TRBD2 (6 bases). Between the trimmed V and J ends, which lost 6 bases and 4 bases, there was a span of 15 bases. Germline CDR1 and CDR2: LNHDA and SQIVND (reference sequence). The CDR3 spans 14 residues. The CDR3 DNA reads TGTGCCAGTAGCTCCCAAGCGGGCTTAGAGACCCAGTACTTC. Protein product: CASSSQAGLETQYF.

This clone is a singleton in its sample. The chain uses TRBV18 and TRBJ1-3; 7 bases match TRBD1. V shed 0 bases, J shed 0 bases, and the junction held 5 bases outside the gene matches. Germline CDR1 reads KGHSH; CDR2 reads LQKENI. This CDR3 comprises 17 residues. The CDR3 DNA is TGTGCCAGCTCACCACCTGGGACAGTGTTCTCTGGAAACACCATATATTTT. It is translated as CASSPPGTVFSGNTIYF. The full variable domain, with the rest looked up from reference TRBV18 and TRBJ1-3, is NAGVMQNPRHLVRRRGQEARLRCSPMKGHSHVYWYRQLPEEGLKFMVYLQKENIIDESGMPKERFSAEFPKEGPSILRIQQVVRGDSAAYFCASSPPGTVFSGNTIYFGEGSWLTVV.